The rows below give T cell receptor beta chains drawn from one sample of a study of identical twins. One entry per CDR3 protein results from TCRdb running MiXCR on the 5' RACE reads. The sample has about 100,000 distinct CDR3 sequences, 5.9% seen once; the top ten hold less than 15%. The source material was memory T cells sorted from blood. These receptors all come from a woman between 45 and 65 years old in good health. The CDR3 runs from the conserved cysteine through the conserved F or W. D genes are given only for firm matches. For some rows the clone size is stated as once, few or many, or as a class when expanded; others skip it.

d_gene,j_gene,v_gene,len,abundance,CDR3nt,CDR3aa
-,TRBJ1-6,TRBV19,15,few,TGTGCCAGTAGTATTAGAACGAGGGGGGATTCACCCCTCCACTTT,CASSIRTRGDSPLHF
-,TRBJ2-1,TRBV11-3,14,many,TGTGCCAGCAGCTCAGACAGAGGCTACAATGAGCAGTTCTTC,CASSSDRGYNEQFF
-,TRBJ2-7,TRBV18,15,many,TGTGCCAGCTCACCGTCCCGCGGAAGCTCCTACGAGCAGTACTTC,CASSPSRGSSYEQYF
-,TRBJ1-1,TRBV30,11,many,TGTGCCTGGAGCGCCCGCTCTGAAGCTTTCTTT,CAWSARSEAFF
-,TRBJ1-1,TRBV12-3/TRBV12-4,16,many,TGTGCCAGCAGTCAACCGAGTCCCAGGGGGAACACTGAAGCTTTCTTT,CASSQPSPRGNTEAFF
TRBD2,TRBJ2-5,TRBV3-1,14,-,TGTGCCAGCAGCCAAGTGCGGGGGGCTCAGACCCAGTACTTC,CASSQVRGAQTQYF
-,TRBJ2-3,TRBV2,13,many,TGTGCCAGCAGTTCCGCACCCGGTCATACGCAGTATTTT,CASSSAPGHTQYF
TRBD1,TRBJ1-2,TRBV25-1,15,-,TGTGCCACCCACGGGACAGAAAATCAAAACTATGGCTACACCTTC,CATHGTENQNYGYTF
-,TRBJ2-2,TRBV20-1,14,many,TGCAGTGCTAGAACGGTCTCGAACACCGGGGAGCTGTTTTTT,CSARTVSNTGELFF
TRBD2,TRBJ2-1,TRBV20-1,18,few,TGCAGTGCTAGACCGAGGGGTAGCGGGAGAAGGGGGTACAATGAGCAGTTCTTC,CSARPRGSGRRGYNEQFF
-,TRBJ1-1,TRBV3-1,13,many,TGTGCCAGCAGCCCACCAACGGGGGGTGAAGCTTTCTTT,CASSPPTGGEAFF
-,TRBJ1-5,TRBV19,12,many,TGTGCCAGTAGTATTTTGGGTCAGCCCCAGCATTTT,CASSILGQPQHF
TRBD2,TRBJ2-7,TRBV3-1,14,many,TGTGCCAGCAGCCCCCTCCATGGACTAGGCGAGCAGTACTTC,CASSPLHGLGEQYF
-,TRBJ2-3,TRBV29-1,12,many,TGCAGCGTTGAAGGTGGCTGGGGATCGCAGTATTTT,CSVEGGWGSQYF
-,TRBJ1-4,TRBV5-6,13,once,TGTGCCAGCAGCTTGGACAGGGTTGAAAAACTGTTTTTT,CASSLDRVEKLFF
-,TRBJ1-4,TRBV20-1,12,-,TGCAGTGCTAGAGACGGGGGGGAAAAACTGTTTTTT,CSARDGGEKLFF
-,TRBJ1-5,TRBV23-1,13,once,TGCGCCAGCAGTCCTCGGTGCAATCAGCCCCAGCATTTT,CASSPRCNQPQHF
TRBD2,TRBJ2-1,TRBV12-3/TRBV12-4,20,many,TGTGCCAGCAGTTTCCCCCCGGGACTAGCGGGAGGCCTCTCCTACAATGAGCAGTTCTTC,CASSFPPGLAGGLSYNEQFF
TRBD2,TRBJ2-2,TRBV12-3/TRBV12-4,16,-,TGTGCCAGCAGTTTTGGCGGGAGTATGAGCACCGGGGAGCTGTTTTTT,CASSFGGSMSTGELFF
-,TRBJ1-1,TRBV18,13,-,TGTGCCAGCTCAGGAGCGGCCGACCGCGGAGCTTTCTTT,CASSGAADRGAFF
-,TRBJ1-2,TRBV3-1,13,many,TGTGCCAGCAGCCAAGATTTAGTCGCTGGCTACACCTTC,CASSQDLVAGYTF
-,TRBJ1-1,TRBV29-1,13,many,TGCAGCGTTAGTACGGGGTGGGACACTGAAGCTTTCTTT,CSVSTGWDTEAFF
-,TRBJ1-5,TRBV5-1,15,many,TGCGCCAGCAGCCCTGGACCAGGGGGCAATCAGCCCCAGCATTTT,CASSPGPGGNQPQHF
-,TRBJ2-7,TRBV15,15,many,TGTGCCACCAGCAGGGACCGCGGGGTGCACTACGAGCAGTACTTC,CATSRDRGVHYEQYF
TRBD2,TRBJ2-1,TRBV5-1,15,many,TGCGCCAGCAGCTTGAATTTAGCGGGAGGGACTGAGCAGTTCTTC,CASSLNLAGGTEQFF
-,TRBJ1-2,TRBV5-1,12,few,TGCGCCAGCAGCCCTTCTAACTATGGCTACACCTTC,CASSPSNYGYTF
TRBD2,TRBJ2-3,TRBV27,15,many,TGTGCCAGCAGCCCCAGCGGGAGGGTCCCAGATACGCAGTATTTT,CASSPSGRVPDTQYF
-,TRBJ2-4,TRBV27,15,many,TGTGCCAGCAGTCCAGGGCGACCGGCCAAAAACATTCAGTACTTC,CASSPGRPAKNIQYF
-,TRBJ2-3,TRBV20-1,13,-,TGCAGTGCTAAACTTGGCGGCACAGATACGCAGTATTTT,CSAKLGGTDTQYF
TRBD2,TRBJ2-3,TRBV28,17,many,TGTGCCAGCAGTTTATATCCAGCGGGAGGGAGCACAGATACGCAGTATTTT,CASSLYPAGGSTDTQYF
-,TRBJ2-7,TRBV5-1,15,many,TGCGCCAGCAGCTTGGACTCCCCAGGGGACTCCGAGCAGTACTTC,CASSLDSPGDSEQYF
TRBD1,TRBJ1-1,TRBV5-6,15,-,TGTGCCAGCAGCCCCGACAGGGGGCGAAGCACTGAAGCTTTCTTT,CASSPDRGRSTEAFF
-,TRBJ2-5,TRBV29-1,17,few,TGCAGCGTTGAAGATCAGGATAGGGGGGGGGACCAAGAGACCCAGTACTTC,CSVEDQDRGGDQETQYF
-,TRBJ2-1,TRBV28,16,many,TGTGCCAGCAGTGGAAGGACAGCCCAATCTAGGAATGAGCAGTTCTTC,CASSGRTAQSRNEQFF
-,TRBJ1-4,TRBV19,18,few,TGTGCCAGTAGTACCCCGACAGTGCGCCTTGAGGCTAATGAAAAACTGTTTTTT,CASSTPTVRLEANEKLFF
TRBD1,TRBJ1-1,TRBV4-2,13,many,TGTGCCAGCAGTGGGACAGTTTGGACTGAAGCTTTCTTT,CASSGTVWTEAFF
-,TRBJ2-3,TRBV5-4,16,few,TGTGCCAGCAGCTTCCTACAGCCCATAGGCACAGATACGCAGTATTTT,CASSFLQPIGTDTQYF
-,TRBJ2-3,TRBV6-1,13,-,TGTGCCAGCAGTGAAGAATTACCGGATACGCAGTATTTT,CASSEELPDTQYF
TRBD2,TRBJ2-7,TRBV25-1,12,many,TGTGCCACTAGCGGGAGGGCCGGCGAGCAGTACTTC,CATSGRAGEQYF
-,TRBJ2-3,TRBV5-1,16,few,TGCGCCAGCAGCTTGAGCCAAGGATCCCACACAGATACGCAGTATTTT,CASSLSQGSHTDTQYF
-,TRBJ2-1,TRBV23-1,16,many,TGCGCCAGCAGTCAATCAAGCCAGGACTCCTACAATGAGCAGTTCTTC,CASSQSSQDSYNEQFF
TRBD2,TRBJ2-5,TRBV2,12,-,TGTGCCAGCTCCGGGACTAGAGAGACCCAGTACTTC,CASSGTRETQYF
-,TRBJ1-1,TRBV29-1,14,many,TGCAGCGTTTCCAGGGGTCGCATGAACACTGAAGCTTTCTTT,CSVSRGRMNTEAFF
TRBD1,TRBJ1-6,TRBV19,15,many,TGTGCCAGTAGTATCGGACAGGGTGGAGGTTCACCCCTCCACTTT,CASSIGQGGGSPLHF
TRBD2,TRBJ2-2,TRBV18,16,few,TGTGCCAGCTCACCACCCGGGAGGGCCGGCACCGGGGAGCTGTTTTTT,CASSPPGRAGTGELFF
-,TRBJ2-3,TRBV12-3/TRBV12-4,15,-,TGTGCCAGCAGTTCGGGCAGAAGGGGACCAGATACGCAGTATTTT,CASSSGRRGPDTQYF
-,TRBJ2-7,TRBV3-1,11,-,TGTGCCAGCGGATTAAACTACGAGCAGTACTTC,CASGLNYEQYF
-,TRBJ1-4,TRBV6-1,12,many,TGTGCCAGCACCCCCGGCCGGGAAAAACTGTTTTTT,CASTPGREKLFF
-,TRBJ1-5,TRBV4-1,15,many,TGCGCCAGCAGCCTAAGGGAAGGGAACGACCAGCCCCAGCATTTT,CASSLREGNDQPQHF
TRBD2,TRBJ2-1,TRBV3-1,15,few,TGTGCCAGCAGCCGAGTAGCGGGAGCAAGTAATGAGCAGTTCTTC,CASSRVAGASNEQFF
-,TRBJ2-2,TRBV5-1,13,many,TGCGCCAGCAGCACCTCTAGAACCGGGGAGCTGTTTTTT,CASSTSRTGELFF
-,TRBJ2-5,TRBV6-1,16,few,TGTGCCAGCAGTGTATCACCCACAGGGAGGAGCGAGACCCAGTACTTC,CASSVSPTGRSETQYF